This TCR beta chain came from a study of identical twins. With template switching, a universal primer site was added, and the cDNA carried unique molecular identifiers. TCRdb used MiXCR to reprocess the 5' RACE reads, holding one entry per CDR3 protein. The data contain about 240,000 distinct CDR3 sequences, roughly 12% of them singletons. Germline CDR1 and CDR2: MNHEY and SVGAGI. Trimming left V 3 bases short and J 5 bases short, with 14 bases between. The CDR3 length is 15 residues. This clonotype was counted ten times or more. These same records also appear under a second study, on yellow fever vaccine responses in identical twins.

Sequenced material: memory (CD45RO+) T cells sorted from blood. The rearrangement uses TRBV6-5 and TRBJ2-1, with TRBD2 as a possible D gene (6 bases). The clonotype was recovered from a woman under 30 in good health. This CDR3 is CASSYSSSANNEQFF. The CDR3 DNA is TGTGCCAGCAGTTATTCTTCTAGCGCCAACAATGAGCAGTTCTTC.